This TCR beta chain was identified during a study of spatial heterogeneity in lung cancer. Across the study: Alpha-chain sequences were consistently detected in smaller numbers than beta-chain sequences.

TCRdb independently ran MiXCR on the 5' RACE reads; one entry per CDR3 protein. The profile shows about 16,000 distinct CDR3 sequences, approximately 6.8% of them singletons. The time point is: blood at routine non-recurrence follow-up after resection. The length of the CDR3 is 13 residues. V was pared by 3 bases and J by 4 bases, with 1 base of the junction left unmatched. CDR1 is MDHEN and CDR2 is SYDVKM in the germline V gene. The rearrangement joins TRBV28 to TRBJ1-2; TRBD1 matches 8 bases. The sample consisted of PBMCs, taken at follow-up. This receptor was taken from a male donor with early-stage non-small cell lung cancer. This CDR3 is CASSFGTGYGYTF. CDR3 DNA: TGTGCCAGCAGTTTCGGGACAGGCTATGGCTACACCTTC.